This T cell receptor (beta chain) was captured in a study of T-cell memory formation after mild COVID-19 listed by TCRdb under 2021. For context, the study as a whole: TCR sequence clusters from the two donors were largely donor specific. Two young, previously healthy adult volunteers made up the cohort, one male and one female. In a couple of donors, T-cell clones that expanded and contracted after mild COVID-19 were followed by sequencing TCRalpha and TCRbeta repertoires longitudinally. What the study reported, not specific to this receptor: From day 15 to 85, contracting clones showed balanced CD4/CD8 phenotypes, whereas a second wave of clones that expanded from day 15 to 37 leaned towards CD4+. SARS-CoV-2 specificity of the second-wave clones peaking on day 37 was not confirmed. Contracting CD4+ clones were found mainly in CM and EM memory subsets, while CD8+ clones were enriched in EMRA. Some responding clones were detected in pre-infection memory, which suggested that pre-existing cross-reactive memory T cells had joined the SARS-CoV-2 response. Only two mild cases were covered in the study, and larger cohorts including severe cases with pre-infection samples were considered necessary.

There are 15 amino acids in the CDR3, from cysteine to phenylalanine inclusive. Only the CDR3 region is kept as DNA, spanning 45 bases read in frame from base 1. V is clipped by 2 bases and J by 4 bases, and the sequence between their germline boundaries is 13 bases long. The germline V gene sets CDR1 to KGHDR and CDR2 to SFDVKD. PBMCs were isolated by Ficoll-Paque density gradient centrifugation. Turning to this clonotype: Its cognate antigen has yet to be identified. Within one base of it there is no much larger clone, and no base qualities were kept.

The sequencer was an Illumina NovaSeq 6000. TCRalpha and TCRbeta cDNA libraries were constructed by 5'RACE with constant-segment primers, with sample barcodes and unique molecular identifiers being introduced. RNA was extracted from every sample with Trizol reagent. Libraries were amplified in two PCR steps, with a second sample barcode and Illumina TruSeq adapters added in the second step. The libraries were sequenced on an Illumina NovaSeq using 2 x 150 bp paired-end reads. Per the source publication's procedure: With migec v1.2.7, reads were demultiplexed and then collapsed into UMI-guided consensus sequences. With mixcr v2.1.11, UMI consensuses were aligned to TRA and TRB V and J templates and assembled into clonotypes. Expanded or contracted clonotypes were those called significant by both edgeR and NoisET, with noise models trained on biological replicates. For edgeR calls, the cutoffs were a false discovery rate-adjusted p below 0.01 and a log2 fold-change threshold of 1. As an exploratory analysis of dynamics, max-normalized trajectories of the 1000 most abundant clonotypes were examined with PCA combined with hierarchical clustering. Each responding clone was given a CD4 or CD8 phenotype based on the CD4+ and CD8+ repertoires, which had been sequenced separately. The public reads were reprocessed in TCRdb via fastp at Q25 and MiXCR, keeping in-frame beta chains. Identical CDR3 protein sequences are pooled into one entry, listed with their most common genes and DNA. None of the V and J calls come from the authors' own analysis; TCRdb made them. In all, the sample holds about 440,000 distinct CDR3 sequences, and 15% to 20% of those were seen once. 7.5% to 9.5% of the sample rests with the top ten.

The chain couples TRBV24-1 to TRBJ2-5, and possibly TRBD1, on 5 matching bases. Sequenced: PBMCs or a T cell subset sorted from them (not recorded which). The TCR was taken from an adult woman who had mild COVID-19 (a few samples of this study predate the infection). The sample titles of this study are shuffled in the database, so cell type and time point are left out; the donor was told from shared clones. The base sequence is TGTGCCACCAGTGATTCCCAGGGTTCAGGAGAGACCCAGTACTTC. Its amino acids are CATSDSQGSGETQYF.